The TCR beta chain under discussion was sequenced for a study of graft-versus-host responses after intestinal transplantation. Study-wide points: Analysis identified GvH clones in recipient marrow, with some appearing first in ileum or blood. Within allografts, high graft-versus-host to host-versus-graft clonal ratios were seen among patients with graft-donor T cell macrochimerism. After transplant, early declines in HvG clones were associated with peak levels of circulating GvH clones.

Regarding this clone: What it binds is unknown.

The germline gives CDR1 SGHTA, CDR2 FQGNSA. There are 15 residues in the CDR3. V lost 3 bases and J 4 bases, leaving 12 bases between the germline ends. Measured with immunoSEQ multiplex PCR; TCRdb has only the in-frame clones, and not every one. The data contain tens of thousands of clones, 85% to 90% of them singletons. The chain recombines TRBV7-2 with TRBJ2-2; possibly TRBD2 for D (5 bases). The sequence came from a human donor who received an intestinal transplant. The source was unstimulated CD4+ T cells sorted from spleen or lymph node cells, collected before intestinal transplant. CDR3 nucleotide sequence: TGTGCCAGCAGCTTCCGGCCCGGACTCACCGGGGAGCTGTTTTTT. It translates to CASSFRPGLTGELFF.